This TCR beta chain was captured in a study of radiotherapy plus CTLA-4 blockade in lung cancer. Receiving focal radiation plus CTLA-4 blockade with ipilimumab were patients who had chemo-refractory metastatic non-small-cell lung cancer. The ends were cut back, 0 bases at V and 5 bases at J, with 12 bases in the middle. The CDR3 extends over 15 amino acids. The germline V gene encodes CDR1 LNHNV and CDR2 YYDKDF (reference sequence). The data were produced by immunoSEQ multiplex PCR, yet TCRdb's version contains in-frame clones alone and is incomplete. The sample has 20,000 to 30,000 clones; over 70% are singletons.

Here the sequenced sample was peripheral blood, taken from a patient treated with radiotherapy plus ipilimumab. The genes are TRBV15 and TRBJ2-3; D not resolved. The source of this sequence is a human donor with non-small cell lung cancer that progressed on radiotherapy plus ipilimumab. This chain's CDR3 is CATSRDRSIGDTQYF. The CDR3 DNA is TGTGCCACCAGCAGAGATAGGTCAATAGGAGATACGCAGTATTTT.